Below are 30 T cell receptor delta chains sequenced from a single sample in a study of Vδ1+ human thymocytes. General study points: In the thymus, TRG and TRD repertoires looked highly polyclonal with Gaussian CDR3 lengths.

The antigens for these receptors are not known. RNA was extracted from the cells and then reverse transcribed. The CDR3 regions were amplified by multiplex PCR from V-gene primers to a constant-region primer. TCRdb re-called the multiplex PCR reads through CATT. The repertoire has under 30,000 delta-chain clones, around 7.7% of them found once; the top ten carry more than 0.9%. Sequenced material: Vdelta1+ gamma-delta thymocytes from the thymus. Subset specified: FACS-sorted CD3+ TCRalphabeta- TCRVdelta1+ TCRVdelta2- thymocytes. Receptors originate from a girl less than two years old who had congenital heart surgery.

The gene calls are TRDV1 and TRDJ1; weak D call: TRDD3 (5 bases). V gave up 5 bases and J gave up 0 bases, with 25 bases separating them. Germline CDR1 and CDR2: TSWWSYY and QGS. The CDR3 spans 19 residues. The CDR3 is CALGPRLGMVGKYTDKLIF. CDR3 nucleotide sequence: TGTGCTCTTGGGCCCCGCCTGGGTATGGTGGGGAAGTACACCGATAAACTCATCTTT.

This clone was picked up a small number of times. The chain combines TRDV1 with TRDJ1, with 13 bases lining up with TRDD3. There are 21 residues in the CDR3. V lost 1 base, J lost 1 base, and 15 bases stayed unmatched. The germline gives CDR1 TSWWSYY, CDR2 QGS. This CDR3 is CALGEPDNLVLGDTGTDKLIF. The CDR3, as DNA: TGTGCTCTTGGGGAACCTGATAACCTCGTACTGGGGGATACGGGCACCGATAAACTCATCTTT.

In this sample, this clone is medium-sized (0.01 to 0.1%). The chain links TRDV1 to TRDJ1; a possible D gene is TRDD3 (5 bases). Trimming shortened V by 2 bases and J by 0 bases, and 16 bases separated the two germline ends. Germline V lookup: CDR1 TSWWSYY, CDR2 QGS. The CDR3 is made up of 17 amino acids. The CDR3, as DNA: TGTGCTCTTGGGGAAGGACCGGGGGCTAGGTACACCGATAAACTCATCTTT. Protein sequence: CALGEGPGARYTDKLIF.

No call was made for the V gene; the J gene is TRDJ1; the D call of TRDD3 is as the table states it, not checked on the DNA. CDR3 length equals 21 residues. CDR3 loop: CALGETPHSKEYWGIPDKLIF. The DNA of the CDR3 is TGTGCTCTTGGGGAAACGCCCCACTCAAAGGAATACTGGGGGATACCCGATAAACTCATCTTT.

The V call is TRDV1, the J call TRDJ1; D assignment may be TRDD2 or TRDD3 (9 bases each). From germline, CDR1 is TSWWSYY and CDR2 QGS. The CDR3 totals 22 residues. V was shortened by 3 bases and J by 7 bases, with 39 bases between the two germline ends. CDR3 region: CALGDRAFLRSGGLGLGGKLIF. The DNA for the CDR3 is TGTGCTCTTGGGGACCGGGCCTTCCTACGTTCTGGGGGATTAGGTCTTGGTGGTAAACTCATCTTT.

This clone has just a few counts. The chain couples TRDV1 to TRDJ1; D gene uncertain. Germline CDR1 is TSWWSYY and CDR2 is QGS. The CDR3 has 19 residues. V dropped 0 bases and J dropped 2 bases, with 22 bases sitting between them. Here the CDR3 reads CALGELSVLLLTETDKLIF. CDR3 coding DNA: TGTGCTCTTGGGGAACTCTCTGTCCTCCTGTTGACCGAAACCGATAAACTCATCTTT.

In this sample, this clone turned up a few times. This chain links TRDV1 with TRDJ1, with a tentative D call TRDD2 (6 bases). Between the trimmed V and J ends, which lost 3 bases and 0 bases, there was a span of 23 bases. This CDR3 is 19 amino acids long. Germline-derived CDR1 and CDR2 are TSWWSYY and QGS. DNA of the CDR3: TGTGCTCTTGGGGAGCCCTTCCCTACTCGGCCCTTGTACACCGATAAACTCATCTTT. Translation: CALGEPFPTRPLYTDKLIF.

This clone has just a few counts. The chain links TRDV1 to TRDJ1; maybe TRDD3 (5 bases). The V gene lost 0 bases and the J gene lost 0 bases, with 8 bases spanning the gap. CDR3 length equals 15 residues. The V gene's germline CDR1 is TSWWSYY and CDR2 QGS. CDR3 loop: CALGELRDYTDKLIF. As DNA, the CDR3 is TGTGCTCTTGGGGAACTCCGGGATTACACCGATAAACTCATCTTT.

There are a few counts of this clone. This sequence joins TRDV1 and TRDJ1, with TRDD3 identical over 13 bases. The CDR3 is 25 amino acids. Germline CDR1 TSWWSYY, CDR2 QGS. With 4 bases clipped from V and 0 bases from J, the junction kept 29 bases outside the gene matches. As DNA, the CDR3 is TGTGCTCTTGGGGGCCCACCCCGACTCCTTACTGGGGGATACGCTAACACTCTGTACACCGATAAACTCATCTTT. Translated, it gives CALGGPPRLLTGGYANTLYTDKLIF.

In its sample, this clone was seen a few times. The chain has TRDV1 and TRDJ1; 12 nucleotides agree with TRDD3. This CDR3 has 25 amino acids. CDR1 and CDR2 from the germline V gene are TSWWSYY and QGS. J was trimmed by 1 base and V by 0 bases; bases with no gene match: 27. CDR3 amino acids: CALGELTLHLTGGYRSPPLTDKLIF. The CDR3, as DNA: TGTGCTCTTGGGGAACTTACCCTTCATTTAACTGGGGGATACAGGAGCCCTCCCCTCACCGATAAACTCATCTTT.

Note on this clone: Being one base from a much bigger clone, this may be a read error. The gene calls are TRDV2 and TRDJ1; D possibly corresponds to TRDD3 (6 bases). The CDR3 totals 13 residues. CDR1 is GEAIGNYY, CDR2 EKD, per germline. The V end was cut by 1 base, the J end by 10 bases, with 15 bases between. The CDR3 region has the DNA TGTGCCTGTGACACACGAACTGGGAGCGGACTCATCTTT. This sequence encodes CACDTRTGSGLIF.

This clone was found a few times. The chain joins TRDV1 to TRDJ1; tentatively, D is TRDD3 (6 bases). With 3 bases removed from V and 0 bases from J, the gap between germline ends came to 20 bases. Germline CDR1 is TSWWSYY and CDR2 is QGS. The CDR3 totals 18 residues. The CDR3 spells CALGELKGGPGYTDKLIF. The CDR3 DNA reads as TGTGCTCTTGGGGAGCTTAAAGGGGGACCCGGGTACACCGATAAACTCATCTTT.

Only a few counts were recorded for this clone. Compared with germline, one end of the junction differs, possibly owing to a read error. This chain uses TRDV2 with TRDJ1; TRDD3 aligns across 12 bases. The CDR3 runs to 18 residues. The V gene's germline CDR1 is GEAIGNYY and CDR2 EKD. In nucleotides, the CDR3 is TGTGCCTGTGACACCGTACTGGGGGATACCCTATACACCGATAAACTCATCTTC. It translates to CACDTVLGDTLYTDKLIF.

The chain couples TRDV1 to TRDJ1; 9 bases agree with TRDD2. The CDR3 is made up of 22 amino acids. V gave up 2 bases and J gave up 0 bases; unmatched junction bases: 22. Looked up from germline, CDR1 is TSWWSYY and CDR2 is QGS. Here the CDR3 DNA reads TGTGCTCTTGGGGAAGGATTGCCTTCCTACGCTGGGGGTCCAGAGTACACCGATAAACTCATCTTT. Protein product: CALGEGLPSYAGGPEYTDKLIF.

The V gene is TRDV1, the J gene TRDJ1; TRDD3 matches at 10 bases. This CDR3 is 16 amino acids long. Germline V lookup: CDR1 TSWWSYY, CDR2 QGS. J was trimmed by 0 bases and V by 8 bases; bases with no gene match: 9. The DNA of the CDR3 is TGTGCTCTTACTCGGGGGATACGCAAAGACACCGATAAACTCATCTTT. Its translation: CALTRGIRKDTDKLIF.

The V call is TRDV1, the J call TRDJ1; 8 bases fit TRDD3. The J gene was missing in TCRdb and was found by matching the end of the DNA to germline. The CDR3 consists of 23 residues. Germline CDR1 is TSWWSYY and CDR2 is QGS. The junction had 25 bases not matched to a gene; V was cut back by 1 base and J by 0 bases. DNA of the CDR3: TGTGCTCTTGGGGAACATGAGGGTCCTGCTGGGGGACACGCGCCTTACTACACCGATAAACTCATCTTT. This sequence encodes CALGEHEGPAGGHAPYYTDKLIF.

This clone is judged medium-sized. The chain employs TRDV1 and TRDJ1, with D uncertain. This CDR3 region has 15 residues. V lost 5 bases and J 2 bases, leaving 15 bases between the germline ends. CDR1 is TSWWSYY and CDR2 is QGS in the germline V gene. CDR3 residues: CALGTQRDFTDKLIF. The CDR3, as DNA: TGTGCTCTTGGGACCCAACGGGACTTTACCGATAAACTCATCTTT.

The assigned J gene is TRDJ1, but the V gene is uncalled; the D call in the table, TRDD3, was not verified against the DNA. The CDR3 runs 20 residues. CDR3 nucleotide sequence: TGTGCTCTTGGGGTCTCCTTTCCATCCCGAGGATTCCCGTACACCGATAAACTCATCTTT. Translated: CALGVSFPSRGFPYTDKLIF.

A J gene of TRDJ1 was called, though the V gene was not; the table's TRDD3 call for D was not verified on the DNA. This CDR3 is built from 22 residues. For the CDR3, the DNA is TGTGCTCTTGGGGAACATCCCCTACCCCTTTACTGGGGGATACGCCGCACCGATAAACTCATCTTT. Its translation is CALGEHPLPLYWGIRRTDKLIF.

The gene calls are TRDV1 and TRDJ1; 7 nucleotides align to TRDD3. Matching the DNA to germline supplied the J gene, which TCRdb does not give. Germline-derived CDR1 and CDR2 are TSWWSYY and QGS. Trimming cost V 0 bases and J 0 bases; bases outside gene matches: 16. The CDR3 loop spans 20 amino acids. The CDR3: CALGELLGRRGIQYTDKLIF. CDR3 bases: TGTGCTCTTGGGGAACTTCTTGGTAGAAGGGGGATTCAGTACACCGATAAACTCATCTTT.

This sequence joins TRDV1 and TRDJ1; D is undetermined. V lost 2 bases and J lost 0, with 22 bases in between. Germline CDR1 and CDR2: TSWWSYY and QGS. The CDR3 covers 19 residues. The CDR3 region has the DNA TGTGCTCTTGGGGAAGGCACGCTCCACCCAATGGAGTACACCGATAAACTCATCTTT. It specifies CALGEGTLHPMEYTDKLIF.

The chain has TRDV1 and TRDJ1, with 8 bases that match TRDD3. V shed 5 bases and J 0 bases; nucleotides not matched to a gene: 20. Germline V gene sequence: CDR1 TSWWSYY, CDR2 QGS. The CDR3 consists of 20 residues. The chain's CDR3 is CALGPAGGGDRPSYTDKLIF. CDR3 sequence (DNA): TGTGCTCTTGGGCCTGCTGGGGGAGGAGATCGGCCCTCGTACACCGATAAACTCATCTTT.

This clone has more than one count but fewer than ten. The V and J genes are TRDV1 and TRDJ1; unclear D gene. This CDR3 comprises 15 residues. V was clipped by 2 bases and J by 4 bases, with 14 bases between them. Germline CDR1 TSWWSYY, CDR2 QGS. CDR3 DNA sequence: TGTGCTCTTGGGGAAGCCTCGAAGTTGGACGATAAACTCATCTTT. This encodes CALGEASKLDDKLIF.

V is TRDV1 and J is TRDJ1, with 7 bases identical to TRDD3. V lost 0 bases and J lost 1; bases outside the gene matches: 26. There are 23 residues in the CDR3. Germline CDR1 TSWWSYY, CDR2 QGS. The CDR3 nucleotides are TGTGCTCTTGGGGAACTCACCCAAGGAGTACTGGGGACCCCTGGCAATTGCACCGATAAACTCATCTTT. Residues: CALGELTQGVLGTPGNCTDKLIF.

The V gene is TRDV1, the J gene TRDJ1; 9 positions match TRDD3. Here the J gene was assigned by germline matching of the DNA, as TCRdb has none. From germline, CDR1 is TSWWSYY and CDR2 QGS. The junction had 35 bases not matched to a gene; V was cut back by 11 bases and J by 1 base. There are 23 residues in the CDR3. Here the CDR3 DNA reads TGTGCTGTCGGCTTTCCTACAAAAACTGGGGGAACGCGAGCCTTAAGGGTCACCGATAAACTCATCTTT. This sequence encodes CAVGFPTKTGGTRALRVTDKLIF.

This clone was found a few times. The chain uses TRDV1 and TRDJ1, with 11 bases aligning to TRDD3. Germline V gene sequence: CDR1 TSWWSYY, CDR2 QGS. V lost 2 bases to trimming and J lost 0 bases; unmatched junction nucleotides: 17. This CDR3 comprises 21 residues. The CDR3 region is CALGEEGVLGDKKRYTDKLIF. CDR3 in DNA: TGTGCTCTTGGGGAAGAGGGCGTACTGGGGGATAAGAAGCGGTACACCGATAAACTCATCTTT.

V and J are TRDV1 and TRDJ1, with 11 bases aligning to TRDD3. The CDR3 runs 17 residues. V gave up 1 base and J gave up 7 bases; unmatched junction bases: 11. CDR1 TSWWSYY and CDR2 QGS come from the germline V gene. CDR3 DNA sequence: TGTGCTCTTGGGGAACAGCCCCCACTGGGGGATAGGGCTAAACTCATCTTT. This codes for CALGEQPPLGDRAKLIF.

The chain recombines TRDV1 with TRDJ1; D is ambiguous. Trimming took 0 bases from V and 4 from J, leaving 24 bases between them. CDR3 size: 19 residues. CDR1 and CDR2 (germline): TSWWSYY, QGS. The CDR3 nucleotides are TGTGCTCTTGGGGAACTACCCCAGGGGCCTCCCACCCCCTACGATAAACTCATCTTT. It codes for CALGELPQGPPTPYDKLIF.

The V and J genes are TRDV1 and TRDJ1; 8 bases are shared with TRDD3. V lost 3 bases and J lost 4; bases outside the gene matches: 10. CDR1 and CDR2 from the germline V gene are TSWWSYY and QGS. The CDR3 consists of 16 residues. The CDR3 sequence: CALGDCTGGSNDKLIF. As DNA, the CDR3 is TGTGCTCTTGGGGATTGTACTGGGGGCAGCAACGATAAACTCATCTTT.

This chain uses TRDV1 with TRDJ1, with 10 nucleotides matching TRDD3. Germline V lookup: CDR1 TSWWSYY, CDR2 QGS. Germline trimming cut 4 bases from V and 8 bases from J; bases unmatched to any gene: 16. The CDR3 has 17 amino acids. CDR3: CALGGPFRRLGDLKLIF. DNA for the CDR3: TGTGCTCTTGGGGGGCCTTTCCGGAGACTGGGGGATCTCAAACTCATCTTT.